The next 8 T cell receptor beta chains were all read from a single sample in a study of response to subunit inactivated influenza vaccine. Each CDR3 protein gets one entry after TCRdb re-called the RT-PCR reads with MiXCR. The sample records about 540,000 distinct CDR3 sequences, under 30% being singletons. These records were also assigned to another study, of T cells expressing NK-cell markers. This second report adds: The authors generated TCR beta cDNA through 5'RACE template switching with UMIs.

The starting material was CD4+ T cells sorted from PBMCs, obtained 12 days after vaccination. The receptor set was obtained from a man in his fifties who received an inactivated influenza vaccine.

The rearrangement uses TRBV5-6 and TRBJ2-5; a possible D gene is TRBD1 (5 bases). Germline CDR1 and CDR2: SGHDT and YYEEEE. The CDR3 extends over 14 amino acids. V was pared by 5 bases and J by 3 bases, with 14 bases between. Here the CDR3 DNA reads TGTGCCAGCAGATTCGCCACAGGCAAAGAGACCCAGTACTTC. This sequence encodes CASRFATGKETQYF.

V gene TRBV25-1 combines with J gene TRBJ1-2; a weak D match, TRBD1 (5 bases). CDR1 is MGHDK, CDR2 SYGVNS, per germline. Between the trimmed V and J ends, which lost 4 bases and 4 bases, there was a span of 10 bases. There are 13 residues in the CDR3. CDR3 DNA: TGTGCCAGCAGTGTAACGGGGGTCTATGGCTACACCTTC. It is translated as CASSVTGVYGYTF.

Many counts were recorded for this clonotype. The CDR3 bases are TGTGCCAGCAGCCCCGCGTGGACAGATACGCAGTATTTT. It encodes CASSPAWTDTQYF. J is TRBJ2-3 and V is TRBV12-3 or TRBV12-4; D gene unclear. The ends were cut back, 6 bases at V and 3 bases at J, with 10 bases in the middle. The CDR3 consists of 13 residues.

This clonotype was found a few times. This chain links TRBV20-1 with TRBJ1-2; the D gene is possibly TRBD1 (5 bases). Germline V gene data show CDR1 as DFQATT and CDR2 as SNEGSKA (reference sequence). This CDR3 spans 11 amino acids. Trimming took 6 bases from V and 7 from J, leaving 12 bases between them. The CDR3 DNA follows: TGCAGTGCGGATCCGGGGACTGGCTACACCTTC. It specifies CSADPGTGYTF.

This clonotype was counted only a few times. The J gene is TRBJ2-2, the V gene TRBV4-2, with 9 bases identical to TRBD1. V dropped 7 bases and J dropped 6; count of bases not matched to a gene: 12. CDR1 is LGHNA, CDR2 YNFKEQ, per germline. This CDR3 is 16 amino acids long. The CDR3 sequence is CASMGDRGNPPGELFF. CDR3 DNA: TGTGCCAGCATGGGAGACAGGGGGAACCCCCCCGGGGAGCTGTTTTTT.

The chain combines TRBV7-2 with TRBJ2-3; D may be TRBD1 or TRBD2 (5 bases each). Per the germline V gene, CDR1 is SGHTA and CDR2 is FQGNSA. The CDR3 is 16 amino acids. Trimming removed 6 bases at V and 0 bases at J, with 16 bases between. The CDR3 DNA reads TGTGCCAGCAGGAGGGGAGATTTGGGAAGCACAGATACGCAGTATTTT. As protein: CASRRGDLGSTDTQYF.

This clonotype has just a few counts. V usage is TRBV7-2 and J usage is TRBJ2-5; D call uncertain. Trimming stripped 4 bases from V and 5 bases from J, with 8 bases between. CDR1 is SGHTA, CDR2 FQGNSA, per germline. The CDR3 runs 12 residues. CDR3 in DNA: TGTGCCAGCAGCTCCGTCTCGGAGACCCAGTACTTC. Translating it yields CASSSVSETQYF.

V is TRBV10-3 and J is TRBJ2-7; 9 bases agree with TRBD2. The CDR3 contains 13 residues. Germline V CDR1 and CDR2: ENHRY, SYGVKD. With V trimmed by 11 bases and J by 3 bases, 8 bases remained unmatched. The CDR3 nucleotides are TGTGCCCATACTTGGCGGGAGGGCTACGAGCAGTACTTC. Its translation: CAHTWREGYEQYF.